This T cell receptor (beta chain) emerged from a study of spatial heterogeneity in lung cancer. Study in general: Each unique TCR and UMI combination was seen more than ten times on average in raw reads.

This clonotype showed up many times. Specified time point: sample taken at primary tumor resection. Whole RNA, which was extracted from tumor, nontumor lung tissue or frozen PBMC, was sequenced without any cell sorting. TCR cDNA molecules each carried a unique molecular identifier. From the 5' RACE reads, TCRdb called clonotypes with MiXCR, one entry per CDR3 protein. In the table there are approximately 90,000 distinct CDR3 sequences, over 8.5% of which are singletons. With V trimmed by 6 bases and J by 5 bases, 4 bases remained unmatched. Germline assignment: CDR1 MGHDK and CDR2 SYGVNS. The CDR3 totals 13 residues.

Sample: PBMCs, taken at surgery. The chain carries TRBV25-1 and TRBJ2-5; 9 nucleotides match TRBD2. The sequence came from a male donor with early-stage non-small cell lung cancer. DNA of the CDR3: TGTGCCAGCAGCAGTAGCGGGAGCGAGACCCAGTACTTC. Its protein is CASSSSGSETQYF.